The rows below give T cell receptor beta chains drawn from one sample of a study of blood T cells in healthy people across ages. TCRdb re-derived calls from the 5' RACE reads in MiXCR, one entry per CDR3 protein. In the table there are about 800,000 distinct CDR3 sequences, roughly 25% of which are singletons. The sample was also reused in another study, on T cells of mothers and their children.

The sequencing input was blood. The receptor set was obtained from a boy aged 10-17 years in good health. Both conserved end residues are part of each CDR3. The D gene is left open where the match is weak. A row's size may be missing; if present it is once, few, many or a size class.

d_gene | j_gene | abundance | v_gene | CDR3nt | CDR3aa
NA | TRBJ2-3 | many | TRBV28 | TGTGCCAGCAGTAGGCCTGGTCGCACAGATACGCAGTATTTT | CASSRPGRTDTQYF
TRBD2 | TRBJ2-7 | NA | TRBV29-1 | TGCAGCGCCCTGCGATCAGGGAAAGTGGTGGGACTAGCGGGTCCCGCAGCGGCCTACGAGCAGTACTTC | CSALRSGKVVGLAGPAAAYEQYF
NA | TRBJ2-5 | few | TRBV29-1 | TGCAGCGTTAAACAGGACGCGTTAGAGACCCAGTACTTC | CSVKQDALETQYF
NA | TRBJ2-2 | NA | TRBV5-1 | TGCGCCAGCAGCTTCAACCCCAGAACCACACCCTTCTCCGGGGAGCTGTTTTTT | CASSFNPRTTPFSGELFF
NA | TRBJ1-1 | few | TRBV30 | TGTGCCTGGAGCCTACAGGGAAAATACGGTGGAAGGTTT | CAWSLQGKYGGRF
NA | TRBJ1-5 | NA | TRBV12-3/TRBV12-4 | TGTGCCAGCAGTTTAGGGCAGGAGACCCATAGTGGCAATCAGCCCCAGCATTTT | CASSLGQETHSGNQPQHF
NA | TRBJ1-2 | NA | TRBV7-9 | TGTGCCAGCAGCTTAGCCGGGCGTGAGATGGGAACTGGCTACACCTTC | CASSLAGREMGTGYTF
TRBD1 | TRBJ2-5 | few | TRBV5-6 | TGTGCCAGCAGCGTCCGGGACAGTGAAGAGACCCAGTACTTC | CASSVRDSEETQYF
NA | TRBJ1-3 | NA | TRBV7-9 | TGTGCCAGCAGTTTCGGCGGGGGGCCGGCAGGAAACACCATATATTTT | CASSFGGGPAGNTIYF
TRBD1 | TRBJ2-7 | NA | TRBV29-1 | TGCAGCGTAAGGACAGGGGGCGCCTACGAGCAGTACTTC | CSVRTGGAYEQYF
TRBD2 | TRBJ2-5 | NA | TRBV6-1 | TGTGCCAGCAGTGACCCAGGGACTAGCGGGAGAGAGACCCAGTACTTC | CASSDPGTSGRETQYF
TRBD2 | TRBJ2-7 | NA | TRBV29-1 | TGCAGCGTTGAGGGGTCGGGGACTAGCGGGAGGAGCTCCTACGAGCAGTACTTC | CSVEGSGTSGRSSYEQYF
TRBD1 | TRBJ1-2 | NA | TRBV2 | TGTGCCAGCAGTGCAGGGGGCGCTTACTATGGCTACACCTTC | CASSAGGAYYGYTF
TRBD1 | TRBJ2-7 | NA | TRBV7-2 | TGTGCCAGCGGGGACAGGGGGCAACACGAGCAGTACTTC | CASGDRGQHEQYF
TRBD2 | TRBJ2-7 | few | TRBV28 | TGTGCCGGCAGTATGCTAGCGGGGGGGTACTTTGGCGAGCAGTACTTC | CAGSMLAGGYFGEQYF
TRBD1 | TRBJ1-2 | few | TRBV6-5 | TGTGCCAGCAGTTACTCGGACGGGACAGGGGGTGGCTACACCTTC | CASSYSDGTGGGYTF
NA | TRBJ2-4 | once | TRBV2 | TGTGCCAGCAGTGAAGGGTGGGTTCAGTACTTC | CASSEGWVQYF
TRBD1 | TRBJ2-2 | NA | TRBV27 | TGTGCCAGCAGCTGGGACAGGGCTGCCGGGGAGCTGTTTTTT | CASSWDRAAGELFF
TRBD2 | TRBJ2-1 | NA | TRBV6-6 | TGTGCCAGTAGCGGGCAACAGAGCTCCTACAATGAGCAGTTCTTC | CASSGQQSSYNEQFF
TRBD2 | TRBJ2-1 | NA | TRBV12-3/TRBV12-4 | TGTGCCAGCAGTTTCCTAGCGGGAGAAGTTGGTGAGCAGTTCTTC | CASSFLAGEVGEQFF
TRBD2 | TRBJ2-7 | few | TRBV5-1 | TGCGCCAGCAGGCCGACTAGCGGAAACTCCTACGAGCAGTACTTC | CASRPTSGNSYEQYF
TRBD2 | TRBJ2-1 | few | TRBV25-1 | TGCGCCAGCAGCCCGGGACTAGTTGAGCAGTTCTTC | CASSPGLVEQFF
NA | TRBJ1-5 | NA | TRBV10-3 | TGTGCCATCAGTGAAGGGGGGCCCCAGCATTTT | CAISEGGPQHF
TRBD1 | TRBJ2-7 | NA | TRBV29-1 | TGCAGCGCCCGGACAGGAACCCGATACGAGCAGTACTTC | CSARTGTRYEQYF
TRBD1 | TRBJ1-6 | NA | TRBV7-9 | TGTGCCAGCAGCGACCACAGGGGGTGGAATTCACCCCTCCACTTT | CASSDHRGWNSPLHF
NA | TRBJ1-1 | NA | TRBV12-3/TRBV12-4 | TGTGCCAGCAGATATTCCAAGCTGAAAGCTGAAGCTTTCTTT | CASRYSKLKAEAFF
NA | TRBJ2-3 | NA | TRBV5-1 | TGCGCCAGCAGCACCGGGAGTGACTGCACAGATACGCAGTATTTT | CASSTGSDCTDTQYF
NA | TRBJ2-3 | few | TRBV27 | TGTGCCAGCAGTTTATTCGGCCGGGAGACGGGCACAGATACGCAGTATTTT | CASSLFGRETGTDTQYF
TRBD2 | TRBJ2-1 | once | TRBV7-9 | TGTGCCAGCAGCCCACTGAGGGCGGGGAGGGACAATGAGCAGTTCTTC | CASSPLRAGRDNEQFF
NA | TRBJ2-1 | few | TRBV5-6 | TGTGCCAGCAGCCCTCGTCCGGTGGGGCAGGAGCAGTTCTTC | CASSPRPVGQEQFF
TRBD1 | TRBJ2-1 | NA | TRBV11-2 | TGTGCCAGCAGCTTAGTCCCCGGGACAGGGGGCTATGAGCAGTTCTTC | CASSLVPGTGGYEQFF
TRBD2 | TRBJ2-2 | few | TRBV5-1 | TGCGCCAGCAGCTTGGGCGCTAGCGGGAGTCTCGGTGGGGACACCGGGGAGCTGTTTTTT | CASSLGASGSLGGDTGELFF
TRBD1 | TRBJ2-7 | NA | TRBV12-3/TRBV12-4 | TGTGCCAGCAGTCCATCAGGGACAGCGACCTACGAGCAGTACTTC | CASSPSGTATYEQYF
TRBD1 | TRBJ1-1 | NA | TRBV29-1 | TGCAGCGTTCATCCAGGGGGCTTAAACACTGAAGCTTTCTTT | CSVHPGGLNTEAFF
TRBD2 | TRBJ2-5 | NA | TRBV6-2/TRBV6-3 | TGTGCCAGCAGTTTACTAGCGGGGGAGATAGAGACCCAGTACTTC | CASSLLAGEIETQYF
NA | TRBJ1-2 | NA | TRBV29-1 | TGCAGCGTTCCTGCCGACAAGAACTATGGCTACACCTTC | CSVPADKNYGYTF
NA | TRBJ2-6 | few | TRBV20-1 | TGCAGTGCACCAAGCGGGTTCGTAAGCTCTGGGGCCAACGTCCTGACTTTC | CSAPSGFVSSGANVLTF
TRBD1 | TRBJ1-1 | NA | TRBV13 | TGTGCCAGCAGCTCCAGTCCCGGGACAGGGATCGACACTGAAGCTTTCTTT | CASSSSPGTGIDTEAFF
TRBD2 | TRBJ2-7 | few | TRBV28 | TGTGCCAGCACCCCTGGGGGGGGAAGCGATGCCTACGAGCAGTACTTC | CASTPGGGSDAYEQYF
TRBD2 | TRBJ2-1 | NA | TRBV20-1 | TGCAGTGCGGAACCCCTAGCGGGGGGGCCCTATTCCTACAATGAGCAGTTCTTC | CSAEPLAGGPYSYNEQFF
TRBD2 | TRBJ2-1 | NA | TRBV4-3 | TGCGCCAGCAGCCCCACCCTAGCGGGAGGGCCGTATGAGCAGTTCTTC | CASSPTLAGGPYEQFF
NA | TRBJ2-1 | NA | TRBV7-3 | TGTGCCAGCAGCGCGGACGGAAACTCCTACAATGAGCAGTTCTTC | CASSADGNSYNEQFF
NA | TRBJ1-6 | NA | TRBV20-1 | TGCAGTCATTCCGCAGCGAATAATTCACCCCTCCACTTT | CSHSAANNSPLHF
TRBD1 | TRBJ1-1 | once | TRBV7-9 | TGTGCCAGCAGCCCAGGGACAGGGCGAAACACTGAAGCTTTCTTT | CASSPGTGRNTEAFF
NA | TRBJ2-7 | NA | TRBV10-3 | TGTGCCATCAGTGAATTAGGGACGACCTACGAGCAGTACTTC | CAISELGTTYEQYF
TRBD1 | TRBJ2-5 | NA | TRBV4-3 | TGCGCCAGCAGCCAATCGTCAGGGGGTTTTCGGGAGACCCAGTACTTC | CASSQSSGGFRETQYF
NA | TRBJ2-5 | few | TRBV5-1 | TGCGCCAGCAGCTTGGCGGGGAGGTCTAGCGAGTACTTC | CASSLAGRSSEYF
NA | TRBJ2-7 | NA | TRBV5-5 | TGTGCCAGCAGCTGGGGCGGGACCAATTTCTACGAGCAGTACTTC | CASSWGGTNFYEQYF
NA | TRBJ2-1 | few | TRBV29-1 | TGCAGCGTTGACTTCGGAACTTACAATGAGCAGTTCTTC | CSVDFGTYNEQFF
TRBD1 | TRBJ2-3 | NA | TRBV29-1 | TGCAGCGTTGAGGGGACAGGGGACACAGATACGCAGTATTTT | CSVEGTGDTDTQYF
NA | TRBJ2-4 | NA | TRBV11-3 | TGTGCCAGCAGCTTAGATCAGGGGAACATTCAGTACTTC | CASSLDQGNIQYF
NA | TRBJ2-4 | NA | TRBV20-1 | TGCAGTGCTCAGGGCTATCCAACAAAAGACATTCAGTACTTC | CSAQGYPTKDIQYF
TRBD1 | TRBJ2-7 | NA | TRBV10-3 | TGTGCCATCAGTGAGGGGACAGGCTTGTACGAGCAGTACTTC | CAISEGTGLYEQYF
NA | TRBJ2-3 | NA | TRBV28 | TGTGCCAGCAGTTTAAGTTTAGGATTTTCGAGCACAGATACGCAGTATTTT | CASSLSLGFSSTDTQYF
NA | TRBJ2-3 | NA | TRBV20-1 | TGCAGTGCTAGCCTCACAGATACGCAGTATTTT | CSASLTDTQYF
NA | TRBJ2-5 | few | TRBV30 | TGTGCCTGGAGTGTACAGGTGTACCAAGAGACCCAGTACTTC | CAWSVQVYQETQYF
TRBD1 | TRBJ1-5 | few | TRBV7-9 | TGTGCCAGCAGCTTAGGGGACAGCCTCCGGGGACAGCCCCAGCATTTT | CASSLGDSLRGQPQHF
NA | TRBJ1-1 | few | TRBV6-2/TRBV6-3 | TGTGCCAGCAGACGGCAGGGGTTCGCCACTGAAGCTTTCTTT | CASRRQGFATEAFF